This TCR beta chain was recorded in a study of control samples from healthy donors and cancer patients. With regard to this clone: This same CDR3 is encoded by further DNA sequences in the sample.

The repertoire was sequenced with immunoSEQ multiplex PCR; TCRdb's copy has only in-frame clones and lacks some. This table has around 140,000 clones, more than 90% appearing once. CDR1 MNHNY and CDR2 SVGAGI come from the germline V gene (reference sequence). This CDR3 has 13 amino acids. V was cut by 2 bases and J by 2 bases, with 6 bases left in between. Sequencing was carried out using blood. The chain recombines TRBV6-6 with TRBJ1-1; no clear D. The TCR originated in a man between 18 and 35 years old in good health. The CDR3 DNA is TGTGCCAGCAGTTACAAGGGCAACACTGAAGCTTTCTTT. Protein product: CASSYKGNTEAFF.